This entry lists 31 T cell receptor beta chains sequenced from one sample in a study of graft-versus-host responses after intestinal transplantation. Their antigen targets remain unknown. Only in-frame clones appear in the TCRdb table, and some are missing; sequencing was by immunoSEQ multiplex PCR. This sample carries about 100,000 clones, approximately 84% of them seen once, and the ten largest clones take 0.7% to 0.9%. The sample was unstimulated CD4+ T cells sorted from spleen or lymph node cells, taken before intestinal transplant. Receptors originate from a human donor who received an intestinal transplant.

The chain is built from TRBV9 and TRBJ2-5; 12 bases match TRBD2. The CDR3 length is 15 residues. The V and J ends lost 1 base and 7 bases, in that order; junction bases with no gene match: 5. Germline lookup yields CDR1 SGDLS and CDR2 YYNGEE. CDR3 protein: CASSVSPTSGGTQYF. The DNA for the CDR3 is TGTGCCAGCAGCGTATCCCCGACTAGCGGGGGGACCCAGTACTTC.

J is TRBJ2-3 and V is TRBV9; TRBD1 agrees at 10 bases. The V gene end was trimmed by 3 bases and the J gene end by 0 bases; junction bases not matched to a gene: 4. CDR1 is SGDLS and CDR2 is YYNGEE in the germline V gene. CDR3 length equals 16 residues. The CDR3 DNA sequence: TGTGCCAGCAGCGGCCGACAGGGGGCTAGCACAGATACGCAGTATTTT. It yields the protein CASSGRQGASTDTQYF. Full variable domain (missing parts from reference TRBV9 and TRBJ2-3): DSGVTQTPKHLITATGQRVTLRCSPRSGDLSVYWYQQSLDQGLQFLIQYYNGEERAKGNILERFSAQQFPDLHSELNLSSLELGDSALYFCASSGRQGASTDTQYFGPGTRLTVL.

The CDR3 sequence is CASSLMVGAEAFF. Here the CDR3 DNA reads TGTGCCAGCAGTCTAATGGTAGGAGCTGAAGCTTTCTTT. The chain couples TRBV6-5 to TRBJ1-1; D gene uncertain. Germline CDR1 and CDR2: MNHEY and SVGAGI. Trimming stripped 5 bases from V and 6 bases from J, with 13 bases between. CDR3 length: 13 residues.

This sequence joins TRBV27 and TRBJ2-7, with a tentative D call TRBD2 (5 bases). The CDR3 runs 15 residues. Per germline, CDR1 MNHEY and CDR2 SMNVEV (reference sequence). The V and J ends lost 7 bases and 4 bases respectively, with 20 bases between them. This chain's CDR3 is CASIADCPTRYEQYF. CDR3 bases: TGTGCCAGCATCGCTGACTGCCCCACTAGGTACGAGCAGTACTTC.

V and J are TRBV7-3 and TRBJ1-4; 11 bases map to TRBD1. V was pared by 3 bases and J by 5 bases, with 2 bases of the junction left unmatched. The CDR3 has 15 amino acids. The germline CDR1 and CDR2 sequences are SGHTA and FQGTGA. CDR3 nucleotides: TGTGCCAGCAGCTTGGGACAGGGGGGGAATGAAAAACTGTTTTTT. Protein product: CASSLGQGGNEKLFF.

This rearrangement joins TRBV5-6 to TRBJ1-2; unclear D gene. This CDR3 has 13 amino acids. V shed 0 bases and J shed 4 bases, with 7 bases lying between them. Germline lookup yields CDR1 SGHDT and CDR2 YYEEEE. Written as DNA, the CDR3 is TGTGCCAGCAGCTTGGTTGCCCCCTATGGCTACACCTTC. Protein sequence: CASSLVAPYGYTF.

This sequence joins TRBV30 and TRBJ1-1; D possibly corresponds to TRBD1 (5 bases). V lost 3 bases and J 8 bases, leaving 16 bases between the germline ends. Per the germline V gene, CDR1 is GTSNPN and CDR2 is SVGIG (reference sequence). The CDR3 is 13 amino acids. CDR3 amino acids: CAWSNRGGGEAFF. The DNA of the CDR3 is TGTGCCTGGAGCAACCGGGGGGGTGGCGAAGCTTTCTTT.

This chain links TRBV7-6 with TRBJ1-5, with a weak D call TRBD1 (5 bases). There are 14 residues in the CDR3. Trimming took 1 base from V and 8 from J, leaving 12 bases between them. Germline assignment: CDR1 SGHVS and CDR2 FNYEAQ. This CDR3 reads CASSLVEGREPQHF. CDR3 coding DNA: TGTGCCAGCAGCTTAGTGGAGGGGCGAGAGCCCCAGCATTTT.

The gene calls are TRBV7-7 and TRBJ2-5; 12 bases fit TRBD1. The CDR3 runs 16 residues. Germline CDR1 and CDR2: SSHAT and FNYEAQ (reference sequence). V lost 5 bases, J lost 4 bases, and 8 bases stayed unmatched. The CDR3: CASSPYRDRGRETQYF. The CDR3 region has the DNA TGTGCCAGCAGCCCGTACCGGGACAGGGGGCGAGAGACCCAGTACTTC. The whole variable domain, filled in from reference TRBV7-7 and TRBJ2-5, reads GAGVSQSPRYKVTKRGQDVTLRCDPISSHATLYWYQQALGQGPEFLTYFNYEAQPDKSGLPSDRFSAERPEGSISTLTIQRTEQRDSAMYRCASSPYRDRGRETQYFGPGTRLLVL.

The rearrangement links TRBV7-9 to TRBJ2-7, with TRBD2 as a possible D gene (6 bases). There are 14 residues in the CDR3. Trimming stripped 5 bases from V and 7 bases from J, with 18 bases between. Germline assignment: CDR1 SEHNR and CDR2 FQNEAQ (reference sequence). The CDR3 DNA follows: TGTGCCAGCAGCAAAAGGGCGGGGACTGAGGAGCAGTACTTC. It yields the protein CASSKRAGTEEQYF.

This clone was seen only once. The rearrangement links TRBV28 to TRBJ2-7; the match to TRBD1 covers 8 bases. With V trimmed by 4 bases and J by 1 base, 12 bases remained unmatched. This CDR3 has 17 amino acids. CDR1 and CDR2 from the germline V gene are MDHEN and SYDVKM. The CDR3 DNA reads as TGTGCCAGCAGTTATAAGACAGGGGCCAGAATGTCCTACGAGCAGTACTTC. Its protein product is CASSYKTGARMSYEQYF.

This clone was seen a single time. J is TRBJ2-1 and V is TRBV9; tentative D call: TRBD1 (5 bases). This CDR3 is 12 amino acids long. The V gene's germline CDR1 is SGDLS and CDR2 YYNGEE. Trimming stripped 0 bases from V and 10 bases from J, with 8 bases between. The CDR3 bases are TGTGCCAGCAGCGTAGAGGGGTTCGAGCAGTTCTTC. Translating it yields CASSVEGFEQFF.

V usage is TRBV7-3 and J usage is TRBJ2-1; 12 nucleotides align to TRBD2. V lost 4 bases, J lost 5 bases, and 9 bases stayed unmatched. The CDR3 is 17 residues long. Germline CDR1 is SGHTA and CDR2 is FQGTGA. CDR3 sequence: CASSSSGLAGFDNEQFF. DNA of the CDR3: TGTGCCAGCAGCTCCTCGGGACTAGCGGGTTTCGACAATGAGCAGTTCTTC.

This clone was counted once. V usage is TRBV5-1 and J usage is TRBJ1-5, with TRBD1 matching 7 bases. Germline V gene lookup returns CDR1 SGHRS and CDR2 YFSETQ. The CDR3 runs 17 residues. Losses at the gene ends were 0 bases for V and 5 bases for J; bases not matched to a gene: 11. The CDR3 nucleotides read TGCGCCAGCAGCTTGGGGCGACAGGGTTCGGTTTATCAGCCCCAGCATTTT. Its translation is CASSLGRQGSVYQPQHF.

This rearrangement joins TRBV7-2 to TRBJ2-2; TRBD2 matches 8 bases. Germline CDR1 and CDR2: SGHTA and FQGNSA. This CDR3 contains 16 residues. V was clipped by 3 bases and J by 3 bases; unmatched bases: 6. The DNA of the CDR3 is TGTGCCAGCAGCTTCTCCAGGCGGGAGGACACCGGGGAGCTGTTTTTT. The encoded protein is CASSFSRREDTGELFF.

V usage is TRBV6-1 and J usage is TRBJ2-5; 15 bases fit TRBD2. This CDR3 contains 17 residues. In germline, CDR1 is MNHNS, CDR2 SASEGT. J gave up 3 bases and V 5 bases, and 7 bases lay outside the gene matches. CDR3 loop: CASSKGLAGGGEETQYF. CDR3 coding DNA: TGTGCCAGCAGTAAAGGACTAGCGGGAGGGGGGGAAGAGACCCAGTACTTC.

A single count supports this clone. The chain links TRBV7-2 to TRBJ2-5; TRBD1 matches 7 bases. The CDR3 sequence is 16 residues long. Trimming removed 4 bases from V and 4 bases from J; junction bases left unmatched: 12. Looked up from germline, CDR1 is SGHTA and CDR2 is FQGNSA. The CDR3 loop is CASSYSPGTAAETQYF. CDR3 sequence (DNA): TGTGCCAGCAGCTACAGTCCCGGGACAGCAGCAGAGACCCAGTACTTC.

The rearrangement uses TRBV5-4 and TRBJ2-3; unclear D gene. The germline gives CDR1 SGHNT, CDR2 YYREEE (reference sequence). There are 16 residues in the CDR3. The ends were cut back, 1 base at V and 2 bases at J, with 14 bases in the middle. The DNA for the CDR3 is TGTGCCAGCAGCTTGTCTCTGGCGGTGGCCACAGATACGCAGTATTTT. It specifies CASSLSLAVATDTQYF.

The chain links TRBV18 to TRBJ1-2; 10 bases fit TRBD1. V shed 5 bases and J 5 bases; nucleotides not matched to a gene: 8. Germline V gene sequence: CDR1 KGHSH, CDR2 LQKENI. The CDR3 loop spans 15 amino acids. The CDR3 is CASSTTGQGSYGYTF. DNA of the CDR3: TGTGCCAGCTCAACAACGGGACAGGGGAGTTATGGCTACACCTTC.

The chain links TRBV18 to TRBJ1-5, with 9 nucleotides matching TRBD1. V was pared by 3 bases and J by 1 base, with 7 bases of the junction left unmatched. Germline CDR1 reads KGHSH; CDR2 reads LQKENI. The CDR3 totals 17 residues. The CDR3 spells CASSPGTGGRSNQPQHF. In DNA form, the CDR3 reads TGTGCCAGCTCACCGGGAACAGGGGGCAGGAGCAATCAGCCCCAGCATTTT.

The chain carries TRBV7-6 and TRBJ2-5; no clear D. V lost 1 base and J 4 bases, leaving 13 bases between the germline ends. Per the germline V gene, CDR1 is SGHVS and CDR2 is FNYEAQ. The CDR3 has 15 amino acids. CDR3 nucleotides: TGTGCCAGCAGCTTAGGGGTAGCCCCCCGAGAGACCCAGTACTTC. This gives the protein CASSLGVAPRETQYF.

This clone appeared a few times. The chain employs TRBV6-5 and TRBJ2-7; D remains unclear. In germline, CDR1 is MNHEY, CDR2 SVGAGI. V lost 8 bases, J lost 3 bases, and 5 bases lay in between. The CDR3 has 10 amino acids. DNA of the CDR3: TGTGCCAGCGGCGGCTACGAGCAGTACTTC. Translated, it gives CASGGYEQYF.

The rearrangement joins TRBV5-6 to TRBJ2-2; D not certain. The CDR3 covers 13 residues. V lost 0 bases and J 6 bases, leaving 6 bases between the germline ends. CDR1 is SGHDT and CDR2 is YYEEEE in the germline V gene. CDR3 protein: CASSLARAGELFF. As DNA, the CDR3 is TGTGCCAGCAGCTTGGCCCGGGCCGGGGAGCTGTTTTTT.

The chain carries TRBV27 and TRBJ1-6; 7 bases agree with TRBD1. Germline values: CDR1 MNHEY, CDR2 SMNVEV (reference sequence). The V and J ends lost 9 bases and 5 bases, in that order; junction bases with no gene match: 4. This CDR3 is built from 13 residues. The DNA for the CDR3 is TGTGCCAGTTGGGACAGAGATAATTCACCCCTCCACTTT. Protein sequence: CASWDRDNSPLHF.

The chain links TRBV4-2 to TRBJ1-2; D gene uncertain. The germline V gene encodes CDR1 LGHNA and CDR2 YNFKEQ. The CDR3 is made up of 14 amino acids. V lost 6 bases and J 2 bases, leaving 13 bases between the germline ends. CDR3 in DNA: TGTGCCAGCAGTCCCGTCCAGACCAACTATGGCTACACCTTC. It encodes CASSPVQTNYGYTF.

This clone came up once. V usage is TRBV7-9 and J usage is TRBJ2-1, with D possibly called TRBD1 or TRBD2 (5 bases each). V lost 5 bases, J lost 8 bases, and 19 bases lay in between. This CDR3 region has 15 residues. The germline gives CDR1 SEHNR, CDR2 FQNEAQ (reference sequence). This CDR3 is CASSGQGPGYDEQFF. CDR3 sequence (DNA): TGTGCCAGCAGCGGGCAGGGACCAGGGTACGATGAGCAGTTCTTC.

The CDR3: CASSLEAYEQFF. CDR3 coding DNA: TGCGCCAGCAGCTTGGAGGCCTATGAGCAGTTCTTC. The chain joins TRBV5-1 to TRBJ2-1; unclear D gene. The V end was cut by 0 bases, the J end by 8 bases, with 6 bases between. CDR1 SGHRS and CDR2 YFSETQ come from the germline V gene. CDR3 length: 12 residues.

J is TRBJ2-1 and V is TRBV7-6, with 14 bases lining up with TRBD2. The CDR3 is 20 amino acids. In germline, CDR1 is SGHVS, CDR2 FNYEAQ. The V and J ends lost 5 bases and 3 bases, in that order; junction bases with no gene match: 15. The CDR3 loop reads CASSRIGTSGRNFHYNEQFF. The CDR3 DNA reads as TGTGCCAGCAGCCGGATAGGGACTAGCGGGAGAAATTTCCACTACAATGAGCAGTTCTTC.

The chain is built from TRBV28 and TRBJ1-1, with a tentative D call TRBD1 (5 bases). The CDR3 is 12 residues long. V lost 5 bases and J lost 11, with 15 bases in between. Looked up from germline, CDR1 is MDHEN and CDR2 is SYDVKM. The CDR3 DNA reads TGTGCCAGCAGTCCGTTAGCAGGGAGGGCTTTCTTT. Its protein product is CASSPLAGRAFF.

The chain links TRBV6-5 to TRBJ2-3, with D unclear. In germline, CDR1 is MNHEY, CDR2 SVGAGI. The CDR3 consists of 12 residues. Trimming removed 1 base at V and 6 bases at J, with 5 bases between. This chain's CDR3 is CASSYLGDTQYF. CDR3 coding DNA: TGTGCCAGCAGTTACTTGGGGGATACGCAGTATTTT.

This rearrangement joins TRBV9 to TRBJ2-7, with 7 bases lining up with TRBD2. Germline CDR1 is SGDLS and CDR2 is YYNGEE. This CDR3 comprises 13 residues. Losses at the gene ends were 4 bases for V and 6 bases for J; bases not matched to a gene: 7. The CDR3 sequence is CASSSGRAVEQYF. CDR3 sequence (DNA): TGTGCCAGCAGCTCGGGGAGGGCCGTCGAGCAGTACTTC.